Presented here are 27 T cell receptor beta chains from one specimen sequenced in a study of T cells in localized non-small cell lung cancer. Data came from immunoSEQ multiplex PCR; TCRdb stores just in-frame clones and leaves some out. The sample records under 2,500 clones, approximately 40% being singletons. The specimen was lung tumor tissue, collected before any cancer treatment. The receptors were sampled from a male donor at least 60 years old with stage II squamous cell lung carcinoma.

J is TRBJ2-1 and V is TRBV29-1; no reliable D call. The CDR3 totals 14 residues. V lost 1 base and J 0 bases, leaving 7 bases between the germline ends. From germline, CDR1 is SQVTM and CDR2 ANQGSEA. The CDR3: CSVEGLSSYNEQFF. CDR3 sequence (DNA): TGCAGCGTTGAAGGGCTTAGCTCCTACAATGAGCAGTTCTTC.

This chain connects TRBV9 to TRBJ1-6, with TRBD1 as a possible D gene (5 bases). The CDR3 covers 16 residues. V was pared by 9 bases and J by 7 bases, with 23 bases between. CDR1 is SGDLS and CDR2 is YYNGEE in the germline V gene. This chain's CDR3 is CATRIHGTQLNSPLHF. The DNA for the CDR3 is TGTGCCACCAGGATTCACGGGACGCAACTCAATTCACCCCTCCACTTT.

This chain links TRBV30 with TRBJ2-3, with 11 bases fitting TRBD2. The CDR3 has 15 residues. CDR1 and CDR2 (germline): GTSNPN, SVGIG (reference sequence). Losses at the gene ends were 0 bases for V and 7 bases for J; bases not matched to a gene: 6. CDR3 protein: CAWSVGLAETHTQYF. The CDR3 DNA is TGTGCCTGGAGTGTGGGACTAGCGGAAACTCATACGCAGTATTTT.

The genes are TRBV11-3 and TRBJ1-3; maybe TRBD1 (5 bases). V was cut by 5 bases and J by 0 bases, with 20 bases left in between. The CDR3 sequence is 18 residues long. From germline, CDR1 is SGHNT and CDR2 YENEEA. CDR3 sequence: CASSQSPNRRNSGNTIYF. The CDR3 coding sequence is TGTGCCAGCAGCCAAAGCCCCAACAGGAGGAACTCTGGAAACACCATATATTTT.

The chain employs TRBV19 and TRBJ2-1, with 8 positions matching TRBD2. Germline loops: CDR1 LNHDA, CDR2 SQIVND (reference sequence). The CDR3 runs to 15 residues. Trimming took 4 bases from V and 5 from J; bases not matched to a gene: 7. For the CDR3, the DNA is TGTGCCAGTAGTAGCCCGGGACTAGTAAACAATGAGCAGTTCTTC. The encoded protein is CASSSPGLVNNEQFF.

CDR3: CASTIGGPGTEAFF. The CDR3 nucleotides read TGTGCCAGCACCATAGGGGGGCCGGGCACTGAAGCTTTCTTT. The J gene is TRBJ1-1, the V gene TRBV11-3; tentative D call: TRBD1 (6 bases). Between the trimmed V and J ends, which lost 7 bases and 4 bases, there was a span of 16 bases. This CDR3 is 14 amino acids long. Germline V CDR1 and CDR2: SGHNT, YENEEA.

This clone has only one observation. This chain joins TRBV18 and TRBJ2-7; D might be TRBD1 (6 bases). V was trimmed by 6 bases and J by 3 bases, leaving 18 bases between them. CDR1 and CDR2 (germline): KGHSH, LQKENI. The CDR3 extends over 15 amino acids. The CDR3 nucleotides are TGTGCCAGCTCCCTTCCGGCAGGGGATATCTACGAGCAGTACTTC. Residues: CASSLPAGDIYEQYF.

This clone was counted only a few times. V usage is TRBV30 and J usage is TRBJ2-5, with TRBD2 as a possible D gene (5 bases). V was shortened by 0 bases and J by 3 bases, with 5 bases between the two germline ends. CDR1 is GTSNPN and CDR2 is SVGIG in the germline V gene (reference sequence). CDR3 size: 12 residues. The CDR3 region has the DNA TGTGCCTGGAGTGTAGCGGAAGAGACCCAGTACTTC. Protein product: CAWSVAEETQYF.

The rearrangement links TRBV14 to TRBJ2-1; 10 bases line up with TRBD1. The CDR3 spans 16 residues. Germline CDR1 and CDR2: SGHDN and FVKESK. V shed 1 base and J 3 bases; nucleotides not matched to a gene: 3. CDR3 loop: CASSQAGQGLYNEQFF. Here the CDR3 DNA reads TGTGCCAGCAGCCAAGCGGGACAGGGGCTCTACAATGAGCAGTTCTTC.

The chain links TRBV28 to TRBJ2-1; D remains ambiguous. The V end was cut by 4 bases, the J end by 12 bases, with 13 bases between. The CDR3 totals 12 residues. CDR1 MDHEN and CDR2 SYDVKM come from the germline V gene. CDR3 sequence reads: CASSSSSFGQFF. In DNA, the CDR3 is TGTGCCAGCAGTTCCTCCAGCTTCGGGCAGTTCTTC.

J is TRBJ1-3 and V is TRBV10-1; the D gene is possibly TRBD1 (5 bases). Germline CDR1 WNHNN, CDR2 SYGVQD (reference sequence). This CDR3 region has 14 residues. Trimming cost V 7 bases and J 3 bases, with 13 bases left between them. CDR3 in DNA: TGCGCCAGCACCGAACCGGGACGTGGAAACACCATATATTTT. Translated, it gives CASTEPGRGNTIYF.

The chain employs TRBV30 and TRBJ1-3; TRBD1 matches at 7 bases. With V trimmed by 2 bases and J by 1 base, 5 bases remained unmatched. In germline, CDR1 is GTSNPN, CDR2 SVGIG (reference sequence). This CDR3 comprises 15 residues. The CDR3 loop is CAWSTGQPSGNTIYF. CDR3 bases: TGTGCCTGGAGTACGGGACAGCCTTCTGGAAACACCATATATTTT.

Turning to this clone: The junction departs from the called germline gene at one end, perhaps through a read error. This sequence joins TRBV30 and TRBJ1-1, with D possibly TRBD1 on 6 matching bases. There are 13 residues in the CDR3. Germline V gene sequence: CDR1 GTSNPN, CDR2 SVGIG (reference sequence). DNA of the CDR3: TGTGCCGGCCTAACAGGGAGGAACACTGAAGCTTTTTTT. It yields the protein CAGLTGRNTEAFF.

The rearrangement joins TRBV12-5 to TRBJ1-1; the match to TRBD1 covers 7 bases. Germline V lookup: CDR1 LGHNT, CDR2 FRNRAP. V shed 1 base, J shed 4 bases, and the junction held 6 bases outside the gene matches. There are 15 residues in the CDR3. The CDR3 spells CASGLGTKGATEAFF. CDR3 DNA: TGTGCTAGTGGTTTGGGGACCAAGGGGGCCACTGAAGCTTTCTTT.

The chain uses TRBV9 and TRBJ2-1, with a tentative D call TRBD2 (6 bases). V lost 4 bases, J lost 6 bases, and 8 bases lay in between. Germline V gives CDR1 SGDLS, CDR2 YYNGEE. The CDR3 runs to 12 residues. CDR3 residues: CASSTGGNEQFF. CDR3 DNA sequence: TGTGCCAGCAGCACCGGGGGCAATGAGCAGTTCTTC.

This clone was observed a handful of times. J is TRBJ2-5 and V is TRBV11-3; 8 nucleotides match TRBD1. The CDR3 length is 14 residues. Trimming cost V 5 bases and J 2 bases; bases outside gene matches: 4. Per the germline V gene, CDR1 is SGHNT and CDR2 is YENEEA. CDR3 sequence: CASSIRTGQETQYF. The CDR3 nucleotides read TGTGCCAGCAGCATAAGGACAGGGCAAGAGACCCAGTACTTC.

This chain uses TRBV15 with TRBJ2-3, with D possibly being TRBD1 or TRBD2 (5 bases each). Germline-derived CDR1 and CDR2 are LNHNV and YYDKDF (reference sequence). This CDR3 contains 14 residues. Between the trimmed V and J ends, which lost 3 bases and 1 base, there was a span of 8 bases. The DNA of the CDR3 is TGTGCCACCAGCAGTGAGGGACGCACAGATACGCAGTATTTT. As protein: CATSSEGRTDTQYF.

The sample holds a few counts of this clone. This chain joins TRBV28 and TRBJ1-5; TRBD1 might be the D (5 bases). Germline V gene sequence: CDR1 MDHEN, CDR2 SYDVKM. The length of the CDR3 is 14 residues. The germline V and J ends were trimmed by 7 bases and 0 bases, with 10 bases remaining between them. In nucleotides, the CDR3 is TGTGCCAGCACCCCCGGGGGTAGCAATCAGCCCCAGCATTTT. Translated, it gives CASTPGGSNQPQHF.

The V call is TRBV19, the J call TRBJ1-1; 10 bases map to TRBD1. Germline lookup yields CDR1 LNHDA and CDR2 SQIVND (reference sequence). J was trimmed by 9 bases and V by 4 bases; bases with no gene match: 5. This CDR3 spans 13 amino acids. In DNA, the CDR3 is TGTGCCAGTAGTACGCCGGGACAGGGGAAAGCTTTCTTT. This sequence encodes CASSTPGQGKAFF.

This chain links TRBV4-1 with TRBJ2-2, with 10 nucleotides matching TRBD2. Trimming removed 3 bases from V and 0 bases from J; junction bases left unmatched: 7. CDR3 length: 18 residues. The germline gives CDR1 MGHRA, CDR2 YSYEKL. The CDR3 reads CASSHRTSGTANTGELFF. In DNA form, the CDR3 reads TGCGCCAGCAGCCATCGAACTAGCGGGACCGCGAACACCGGGGAGCTGTTTTTT.

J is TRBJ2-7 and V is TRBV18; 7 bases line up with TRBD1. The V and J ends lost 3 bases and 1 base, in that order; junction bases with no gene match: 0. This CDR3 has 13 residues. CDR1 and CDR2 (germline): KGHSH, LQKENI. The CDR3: CASSPGQSYEQYF. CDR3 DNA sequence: TGTGCCAGCTCACCGGGACAGTCCTACGAGCAGTACTTC.

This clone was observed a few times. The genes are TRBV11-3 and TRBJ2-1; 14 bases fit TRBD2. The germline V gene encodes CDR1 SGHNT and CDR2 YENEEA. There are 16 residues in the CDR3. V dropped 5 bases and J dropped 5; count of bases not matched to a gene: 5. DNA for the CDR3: TGTGCCAGCAGCCCCAGACTAGCGGGGGGGCACAATGAGCAGTTCTTC. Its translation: CASSPRLAGGHNEQFF.

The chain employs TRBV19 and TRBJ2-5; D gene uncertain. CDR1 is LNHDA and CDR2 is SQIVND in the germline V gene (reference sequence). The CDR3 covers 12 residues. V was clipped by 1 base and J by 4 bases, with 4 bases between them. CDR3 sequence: CASSIGGETQYF. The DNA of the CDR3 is TGTGCCAGTAGTATAGGTGGAGAGACCCAGTACTTC.

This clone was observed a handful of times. The CDR3 loop is CASSVGQGRGGNEQFF. The CDR3 DNA is TGTGCCAGCAGCGTTGGACAGGGCCGAGGAGGGAATGAGCAGTTCTTC. This chain links TRBV11-3 with TRBJ2-1; 8 bases are a match to TRBD1. Germline CDR1 and CDR2: SGHNT and YENEEA. Trimming took 5 bases from V and 7 from J; bases not matched to a gene: 13. The CDR3 length is 16 residues.

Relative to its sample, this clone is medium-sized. The CDR3, as DNA: TGTGCCAGCGAAGGGACTAACACCGGGGAGCTGTTTTTT. Its protein is CASEGTNTGELFF. V and J are TRBV12-5 and TRBJ2-2; tentative D call: TRBD2 (6 bases). The CDR3 sequence is 13 residues long. Germline-derived CDR1 and CDR2 are LGHNT and FRNRAP.

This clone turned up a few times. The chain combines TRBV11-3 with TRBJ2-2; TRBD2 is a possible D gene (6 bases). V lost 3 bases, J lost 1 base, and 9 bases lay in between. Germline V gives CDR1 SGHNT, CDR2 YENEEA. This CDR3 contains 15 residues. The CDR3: CASSFGGMNTGELFF. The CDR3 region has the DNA TGTGCCAGCAGCTTCGGCGGGATGAACACCGGGGAGCTGTTTTTT.

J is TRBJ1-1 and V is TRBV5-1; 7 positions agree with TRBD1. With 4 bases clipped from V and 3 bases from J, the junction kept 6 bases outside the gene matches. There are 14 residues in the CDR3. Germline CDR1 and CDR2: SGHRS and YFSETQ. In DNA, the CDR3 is TGCGCCAGCAGCCAGGACAGGTGGGACACTGAAGCTTTCTTT. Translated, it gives CASSQDRWDTEAFF.